These 13 T cell receptor beta chains share one sample of origin, sequenced in a study of T-cell memory formation after mild COVID-19. TCRdb re-analysed the 5' RACE reads in MiXCR, keeping a single row per CDR3 protein. The data contain 150,000 to 200,000 distinct CDR3 sequences, roughly 18% of them singletons. The sample was PBMCs or a T cell subset sorted from them (not recorded which). These receptors were collected from a man between 18 and 35 years old who had mild COVID-19 (a few samples of this study predate the infection). Cell type and time point are not known.

J is TRBJ2-1 and V is TRBV24-1, with D unclear. CDR3 length: 12 amino acids. V lost 8 bases, J lost 8 bases, and 12 bases lay in between. From germline, CDR1 is KGHDR and CDR2 SFDVKD. The CDR3 here is CATKGPRDEQFF. Written as DNA, the CDR3 is TGTGCCACCAAGGGCCCTCGGGATGAGCAGTTCTTC.

V is TRBV28 and J is TRBJ2-3; 11 bases match TRBD2. With 5 bases clipped from V and 4 bases from J, the junction kept 5 bases outside the gene matches. The CDR3 runs to 15 residues. Germline CDR1 MDHEN, CDR2 SYDVKM. The CDR3 protein is CASSPPTSGADTQYF. CDR3 nucleotides: TGTGCCAGCAGTCCCCCGACTAGCGGGGCAGATACGCAGTATTTT.

In the case of this clonotype: A read error may produce the germline difference seen at one junction end. The V call is TRBV6-5, the J call TRBJ2-3; D is perhaps TRBD1 (5 bases). CDR1 and CDR2 from the germline V gene are MNHEY and SVGAGI. The CDR3 sequence is 14 residues long. In nucleotides, the CDR3 is TGTGCCAGCAGTTACTATCAGGGCACGGATACGCAGTATTTT. This sequence encodes CASSYYQGTDTQYF.

The chain couples TRBV15 to TRBJ2-5; D call uncertain. V shed 0 bases and J shed 7 bases, with 9 bases lying between them. Germline V gene sequence: CDR1 LNHNV, CDR2 YYDKDF (reference sequence). The CDR3 sequence is 13 residues long. The DNA for the CDR3 is TGTGCCACCAGCAGAGATTCGATAGGGACCCAGTACTTC. Protein: CATSRDSIGTQYF.

J is TRBJ1-1 and V is TRBV28; D is uncertain. V lost 10 bases to trimming and J lost 0 bases, with 9 bases between them. Germline V gives CDR1 MDHEN, CDR2 SYDVKM. There are 12 residues in the CDR3. The CDR3 loop is CATYRMNTEAFF. CDR3 DNA sequence: TGTGCCACCTACAGAATGAACACTGAAGCTTTCTTT.

The CDR3 loop reads CASGGTGAASGELFF. CDR3 DNA: TGTGCCAGCGGCGGGACAGGGGCTGCGTCGGGGGAGCTGTTTTTT. The V and J genes are TRBV7-9 and TRBJ2-2; 10 bases map to TRBD1. There are 15 residues in the CDR3. Unmatched junction bases numbered 11, after V lost 8 bases and J lost 8 bases. Germline CDR1 SEHNR, CDR2 FQNEAQ (reference sequence).

The chain couples TRBV3-1 to TRBJ1-5; TRBD1 might be the D (5 bases). The CDR3 runs to 13 residues. V was shortened by 4 bases and J by 6 bases, with 10 bases between the two germline ends. Germline CDR1 is LGHDT and CDR2 is YNNKEL (reference sequence). CDR3 amino acids: CASSLGVIQPQHF. CDR3 DNA: TGTGCCAGCAGCCTAGGGGTCATTCAGCCCCAGCATTTT.

This clonotype was detected a few times. The chain has TRBV4-3 and TRBJ1-5; D call uncertain. V gave up 0 bases and J gave up 3 bases, with 9 bases separating them. Germline CDR1 and CDR2: LGHNA and YSLEER. This CDR3 is 15 amino acids long. The CDR3 here is CASSQEGQLNQPQHF. DNA for the CDR3: TGCGCCAGCAGCCAAGAGGGCCAGCTCAATCAGCCCCAGCATTTT.

The chain is built from TRBV7-7 and TRBJ1-2, with 8 bases that match TRBD1. With 5 bases clipped from V and 5 bases from J, the junction kept 10 bases outside the gene matches. Germline V CDR1 and CDR2: SSHAT, FNYEAQ (reference sequence). CDR3 length: 15 amino acids. The chain's CDR3 is CASSPLTGVDYGYTF. In DNA form, the CDR3 reads TGTGCCAGCAGCCCCCTGACAGGGGTCGATTATGGCTACACCTTC.

This chain uses TRBV6-5 with TRBJ1-6; weak D call: TRBD1 (5 bases). Between the trimmed V and J ends, which lost 6 bases and 8 bases, there was a span of 11 bases. The germline V gene encodes CDR1 MNHEY and CDR2 SVGAGI. The CDR3 spans 13 residues. CDR3 protein: CASSSGGHSPLHF. DNA for the CDR3: TGTGCCAGCAGCTCCGGGGGTCATTCACCCCTCCACTTT.

The chain uses TRBV5-1 and TRBJ2-5, with 9 bases aligning to TRBD1. This CDR3 region has 14 residues. Germline CDR1 reads SGHRS; CDR2 reads YFSETQ. V shed 4 bases and J 4 bases; nucleotides not matched to a gene: 5. Here the CDR3 reads CASSRRTGVETQYF. In DNA, the CDR3 is TGCGCCAGCAGCAGGCGGACAGGGGTAGAGACCCAGTACTTC.

This clonotype was seen only a few times. The chain couples TRBV3-1 to TRBJ1-2, with D unresolved. This CDR3 is built from 13 residues. Trimming removed 0 bases at V and 5 bases at J, with 7 bases between. Germline loops: CDR1 LGHDT, CDR2 YNNKEL (reference sequence). The CDR3 region has the DNA TGTGCCAGCAGCCAAGATAACGGATATGGCTACACCTTC. Residues: CASSQDNGYGYTF.

The sample holds a few counts of this clonotype. V and J are TRBV19 and TRBJ2-2; TRBD2 might be the D (5 bases). CDR1 LNHDA and CDR2 SQIVND come from the germline V gene (reference sequence). V shed 5 bases and J shed 4 bases, with 11 bases lying between them. This CDR3 is 14 amino acids long. In nucleotides, the CDR3 is TGTGCCAGTAGTTTACTAGGCCTCACCGGGGAGCTGTTTTTT. Its protein is CASSLLGLTGELFF.